This TCR beta chain was recovered during a study of spatial heterogeneity in lung cancer. Whole-study context: The count of detected beta-chain sequences consistently exceeded that of alpha-chain sequences. In tumor regions, TCR transcript counts tracked strongly with a T cell module score from matched bulk RNA-seq. Notes on the study in general: Nonsynonymous mutations, ubiquitous and regional, were tracked respectively by counts of ubiquitous and regional expanded TCRs. The study found that expanded intratumoral alpha and beta TCR counts tracked tumor mutation counts.

This clonotype was counted at least ten times. The antigen is undetermined. The library protocol tagged each TCR cDNA with a unique molecular identifier. A single record per CDR3 protein comes from TCRdb applying MiXCR to the 5' RACE reads. The sample has 17,000 or so distinct CDR3 sequences; less than 7.5% are singletons. Time point: sample taken at primary tumor resection. CDR1 is KGHSH and CDR2 is LQKENI in the germline V gene. Deletions cut 0 bases from V and 5 bases from J, with 14 bases between. The CDR3 sequence is 15 residues long. The material sequenced was lung tumor tissue, taken at surgery. The chain is built from TRBV18 and TRBJ2-7, with D perhaps being TRBD1 or TRBD2 (6 bases each). The sequence was obtained from a male donor with early-stage non-small cell lung cancer. The CDR3 spells CASSPPGGPGHEQYF. The CDR3 nucleotides read TGTGCCAGCTCACCACCGGGGGGCCCAGGGCACGAGCAGTACTTC.